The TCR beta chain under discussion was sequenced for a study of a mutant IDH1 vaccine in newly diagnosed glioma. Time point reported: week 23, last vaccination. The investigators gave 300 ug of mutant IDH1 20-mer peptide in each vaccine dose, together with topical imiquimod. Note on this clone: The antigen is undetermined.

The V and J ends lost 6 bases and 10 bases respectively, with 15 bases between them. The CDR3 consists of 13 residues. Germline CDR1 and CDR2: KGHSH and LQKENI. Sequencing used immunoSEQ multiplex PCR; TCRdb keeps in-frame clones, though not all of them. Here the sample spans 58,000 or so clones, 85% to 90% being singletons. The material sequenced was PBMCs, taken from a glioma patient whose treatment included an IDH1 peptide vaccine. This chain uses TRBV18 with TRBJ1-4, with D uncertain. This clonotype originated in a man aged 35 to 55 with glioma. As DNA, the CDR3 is TGTGCCAGCTCCTCCAAGGAACGCGGAAAACTGTTTTTT. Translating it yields CASSSKERGKLFF.